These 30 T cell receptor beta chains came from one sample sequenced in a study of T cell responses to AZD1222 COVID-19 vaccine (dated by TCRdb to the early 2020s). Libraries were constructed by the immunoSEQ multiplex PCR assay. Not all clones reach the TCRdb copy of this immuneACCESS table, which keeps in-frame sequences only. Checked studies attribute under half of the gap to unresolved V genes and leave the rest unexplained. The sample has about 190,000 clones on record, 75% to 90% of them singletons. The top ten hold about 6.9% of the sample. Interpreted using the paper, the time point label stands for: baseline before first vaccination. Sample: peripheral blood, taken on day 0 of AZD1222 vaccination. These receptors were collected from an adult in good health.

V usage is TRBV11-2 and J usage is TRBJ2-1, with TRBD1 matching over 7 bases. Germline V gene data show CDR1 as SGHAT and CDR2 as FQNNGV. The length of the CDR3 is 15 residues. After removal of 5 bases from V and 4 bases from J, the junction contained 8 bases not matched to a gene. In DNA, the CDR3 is TGTGCCAGCAGCACCCCAGGGGGTGGATACAATGAGCAGTTCTTC. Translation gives CASSTPGGGYNEQFF.

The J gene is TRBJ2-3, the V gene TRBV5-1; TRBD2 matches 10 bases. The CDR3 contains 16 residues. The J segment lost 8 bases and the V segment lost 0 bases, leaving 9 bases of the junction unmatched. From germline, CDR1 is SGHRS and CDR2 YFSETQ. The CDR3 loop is CASSLVSSGGKSTQYF. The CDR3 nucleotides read TGCGCCAGCAGCTTGGTATCTAGCGGGGGCAAGAGTACGCAGTATTTT.

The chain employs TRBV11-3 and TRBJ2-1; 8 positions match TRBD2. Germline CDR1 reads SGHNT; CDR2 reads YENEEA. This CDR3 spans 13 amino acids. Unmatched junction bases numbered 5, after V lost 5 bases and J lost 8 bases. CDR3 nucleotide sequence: TGTGCCAGCAGCCCTCTGCGGGGGGATGAGCAGTTCTTC. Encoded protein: CASSPLRGDEQFF. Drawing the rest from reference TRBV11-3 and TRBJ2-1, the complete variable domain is EAGVVQSPRYKIIEKKQPVAFWCNPISGHNTLYWYLQNLGQGPELLIRYENEEAVDDSQLPKDRFSAERLKGVDSTLKIQPAELGDSAVYLCASSPLRGDEQFFGPGTRLTVL.

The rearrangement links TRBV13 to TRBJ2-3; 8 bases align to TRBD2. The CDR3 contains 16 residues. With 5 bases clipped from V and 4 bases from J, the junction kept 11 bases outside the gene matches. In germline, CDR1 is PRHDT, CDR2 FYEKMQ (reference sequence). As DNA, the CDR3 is TGTGCCAGCAGCCCCAACCGACTAGCGCTCCCAGATACGCAGTATTTT. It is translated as CASSPNRLALPDTQYF.

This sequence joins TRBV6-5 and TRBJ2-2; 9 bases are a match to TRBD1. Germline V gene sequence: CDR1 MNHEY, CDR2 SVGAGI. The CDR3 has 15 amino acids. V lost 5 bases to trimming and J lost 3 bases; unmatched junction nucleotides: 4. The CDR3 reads CASSRRQGDTGELFF. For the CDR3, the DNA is TGTGCCAGCAGTCGGAGACAGGGGGACACCGGGGAGCTGTTTTTT.

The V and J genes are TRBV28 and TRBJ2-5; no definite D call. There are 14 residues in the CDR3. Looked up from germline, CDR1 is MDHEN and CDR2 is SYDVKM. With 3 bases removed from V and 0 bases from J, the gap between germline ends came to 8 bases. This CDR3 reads CASSLADYQETQYF. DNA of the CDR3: TGTGCCAGCAGTTTGGCAGACTACCAAGAGACCCAGTACTTC.

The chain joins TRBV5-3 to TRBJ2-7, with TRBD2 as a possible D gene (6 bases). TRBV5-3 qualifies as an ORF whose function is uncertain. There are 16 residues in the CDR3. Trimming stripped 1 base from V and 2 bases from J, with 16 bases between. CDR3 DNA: TGTGCCAGAAGCTTGTGGGGAGGCAGGGACCCCTACGAGCAGTACTTC. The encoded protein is CARSLWGGRDPYEQYF.

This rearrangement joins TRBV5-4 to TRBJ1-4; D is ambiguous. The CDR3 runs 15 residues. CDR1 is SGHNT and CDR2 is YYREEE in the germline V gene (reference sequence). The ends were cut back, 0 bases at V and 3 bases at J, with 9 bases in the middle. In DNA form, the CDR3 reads TGTGCCAGCAGCTTGGACAGCGTCCCTAATGAAAAACTGTTTTTT. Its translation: CASSLDSVPNEKLFF.

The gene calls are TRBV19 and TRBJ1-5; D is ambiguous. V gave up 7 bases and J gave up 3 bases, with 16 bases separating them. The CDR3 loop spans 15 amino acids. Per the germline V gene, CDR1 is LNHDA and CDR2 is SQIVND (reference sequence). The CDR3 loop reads CASMTNNRLNQPQHF. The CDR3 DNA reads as TGTGCCAGTATGACGAACAACCGGCTCAATCAGCCCCAGCATTTT. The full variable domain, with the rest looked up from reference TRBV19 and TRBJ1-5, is DGGITQSPKYLFRKEGQNVTLSCEQNLNHDAMYWYRQDPGQGLRLIYYSQIVNDFQKGDIAEGYSVSREKKESFPLTVTSAQKNPTAFYLCASMTNNRLNQPQHFGDGTRLSIL.

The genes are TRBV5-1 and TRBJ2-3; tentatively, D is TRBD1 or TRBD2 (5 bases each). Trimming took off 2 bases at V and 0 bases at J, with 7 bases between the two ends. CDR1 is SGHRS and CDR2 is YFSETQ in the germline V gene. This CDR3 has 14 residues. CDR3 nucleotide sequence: TGCGCCAGCAGCTTCGGGGACAGCACAGATACGCAGTATTTT. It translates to CASSFGDSTDTQYF.

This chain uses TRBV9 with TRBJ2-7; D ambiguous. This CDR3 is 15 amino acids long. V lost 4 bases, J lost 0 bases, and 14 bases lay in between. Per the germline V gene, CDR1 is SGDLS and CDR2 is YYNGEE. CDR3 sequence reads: CASSPSLSYSYEQYF. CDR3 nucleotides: TGTGCCAGCAGCCCCTCTTTATCCTACTCCTACGAGCAGTACTTC.

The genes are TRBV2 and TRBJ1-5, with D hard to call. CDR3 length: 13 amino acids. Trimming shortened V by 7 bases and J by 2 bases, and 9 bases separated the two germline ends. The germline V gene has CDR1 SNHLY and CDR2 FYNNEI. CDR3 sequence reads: CASNRAGNQPQHF. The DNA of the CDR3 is TGTGCCAGCAACCGGGCGGGCAATCAGCCCCAGCATTTT. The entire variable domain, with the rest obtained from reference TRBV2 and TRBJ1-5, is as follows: EPEVTQTPSHQVTQMGQEVILRCVPISNHLYFYWYRQILGQKVEFLVSFYNNEISEKSEIFDDQFSVERPDGSNFTLKIRSTKLEDSAMYFCASNRAGNQPQHFGDGTRLSIL.

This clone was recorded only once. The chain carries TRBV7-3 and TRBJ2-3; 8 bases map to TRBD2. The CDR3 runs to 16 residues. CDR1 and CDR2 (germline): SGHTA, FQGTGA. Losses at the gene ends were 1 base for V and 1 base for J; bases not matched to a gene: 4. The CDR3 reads CASSLIGGAGTDTQYF. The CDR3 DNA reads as TGTGCCAGCAGCTTAATCGGGGGGGCCGGCACAGATACGCAGTATTTT.

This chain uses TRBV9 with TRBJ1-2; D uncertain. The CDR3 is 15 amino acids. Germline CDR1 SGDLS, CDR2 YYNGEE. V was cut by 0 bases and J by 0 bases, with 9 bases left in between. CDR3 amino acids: CASSVELGTNYGYTF. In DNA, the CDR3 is TGTGCCAGCAGCGTAGAGCTGGGTACTAACTATGGCTACACCTTC.

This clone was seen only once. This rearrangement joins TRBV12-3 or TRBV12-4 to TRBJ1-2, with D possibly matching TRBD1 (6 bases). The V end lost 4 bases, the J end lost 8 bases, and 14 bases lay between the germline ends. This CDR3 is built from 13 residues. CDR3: CASSWGLRGGYTF. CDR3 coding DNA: TGTGCCAGCAGTTGGGGACTAAGGGGGGGCTACACCTTC.

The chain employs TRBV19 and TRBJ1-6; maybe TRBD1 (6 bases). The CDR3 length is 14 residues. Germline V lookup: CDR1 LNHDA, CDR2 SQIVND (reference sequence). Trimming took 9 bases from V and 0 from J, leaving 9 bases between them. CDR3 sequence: CASMDSSYNSPLHF. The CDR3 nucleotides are TGTGCCAGCATGGACAGCTCCTATAATTCACCCCTCCACTTT. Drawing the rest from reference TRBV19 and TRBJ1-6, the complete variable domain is DGGITQSPKYLFRKEGQNVTLSCEQNLNHDAMYWYRQDPGQGLRLIYYSQIVNDFQKGDIAEGYSVSREKKESFPLTVTSAQKNPTAFYLCASMDSSYNSPLHFGNGTRLTVT.

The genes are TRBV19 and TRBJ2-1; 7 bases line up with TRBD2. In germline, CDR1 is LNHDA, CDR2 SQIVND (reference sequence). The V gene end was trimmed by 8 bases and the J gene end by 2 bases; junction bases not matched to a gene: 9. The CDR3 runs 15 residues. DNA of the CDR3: TGTGCCAGTTCTACCGGGACTACGACCTACAATGAGCAGTTCTTC. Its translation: CASSTGTTTYNEQFF.

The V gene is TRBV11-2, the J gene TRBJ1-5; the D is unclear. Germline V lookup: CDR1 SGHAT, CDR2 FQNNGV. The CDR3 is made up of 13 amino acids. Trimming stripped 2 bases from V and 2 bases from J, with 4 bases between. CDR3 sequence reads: CASSLNGNQPQHF. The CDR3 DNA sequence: TGTGCCAGCAGCTTAAATGGCAATCAGCCCCAGCATTTT.

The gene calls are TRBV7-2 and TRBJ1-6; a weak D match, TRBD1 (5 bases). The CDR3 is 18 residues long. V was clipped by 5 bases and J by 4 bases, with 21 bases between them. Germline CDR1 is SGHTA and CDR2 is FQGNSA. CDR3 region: CASSLRDGPRSYNSPLHF. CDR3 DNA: TGTGCCAGCAGCCTACGGGACGGCCCTCGTTCTTATAATTCACCCCTCCACTTT.

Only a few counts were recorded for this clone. The CDR3 sequence is CASTPRRKNSPLHF. The CDR3 nucleotides read TGTGCCAGCACCCCACGACGGAAAAATTCACCCCTCCACTTT. The chain combines TRBV6-5 with TRBJ1-6; D is unclear. Trimming took off 7 bases at V and 7 bases at J, with 14 bases between the two ends. The germline CDR1 and CDR2 sequences are MNHEY and SVGAGI. The CDR3 runs 14 residues.

CDR3 coding DNA: TGCGCCAGCAGCCCAGAGAATCCCCACACAGATACGCAGTATTTT. Protein: CASSPENPHTDTQYF. The rearrangement links TRBV5-1 to TRBJ2-3; D is unresolved. The CDR3 loop spans 15 amino acids. Germline V gene lookup returns CDR1 SGHRS and CDR2 YFSETQ. The V and J ends lost 4 bases and 2 bases respectively, with 14 bases between them.

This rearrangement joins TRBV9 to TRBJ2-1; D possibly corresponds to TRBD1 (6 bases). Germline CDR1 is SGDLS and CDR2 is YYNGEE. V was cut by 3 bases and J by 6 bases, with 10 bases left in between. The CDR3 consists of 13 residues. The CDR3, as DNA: TGTGCCAGCAGCGCATACAGGGTCAATGAGCAGTTCTTC. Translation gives CASSAYRVNEQFF. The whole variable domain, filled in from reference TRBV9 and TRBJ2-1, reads DSGVTQTPKHLITATGQRVTLRCSPRSGDLSVYWYQQSLDQGLQFLIQYYNGEERAKGNILERFSAQQFPDLHSELNLSSLELGDSALYFCASSAYRVNEQFFGPGTRLTVL.

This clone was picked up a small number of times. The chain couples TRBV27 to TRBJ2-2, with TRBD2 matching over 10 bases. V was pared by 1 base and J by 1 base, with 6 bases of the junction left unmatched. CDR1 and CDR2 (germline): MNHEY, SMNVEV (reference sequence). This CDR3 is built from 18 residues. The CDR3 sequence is CASSLLPSGGVNTGELFF. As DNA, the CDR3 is TGTGCCAGCAGTTTATTACCCAGCGGGGGGGTGAACACCGGGGAGCTGTTTTTT.

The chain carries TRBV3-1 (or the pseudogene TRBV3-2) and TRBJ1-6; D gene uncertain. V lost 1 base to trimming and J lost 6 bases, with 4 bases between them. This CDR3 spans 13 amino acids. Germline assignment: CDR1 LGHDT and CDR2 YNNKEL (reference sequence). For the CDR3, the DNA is TGTGCCAGCAGCCAAGTTGGTAATTCACCCCTCCACTTT. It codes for CASSQVGNSPLHF.

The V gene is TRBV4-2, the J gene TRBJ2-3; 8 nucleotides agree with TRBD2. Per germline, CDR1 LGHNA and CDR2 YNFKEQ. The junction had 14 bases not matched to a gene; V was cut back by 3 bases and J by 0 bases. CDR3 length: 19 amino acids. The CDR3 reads CASSQSGGGMISSTDTQYF. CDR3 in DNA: TGTGCCAGCAGCCAGTCTGGCGGGGGGATGATCAGTAGCACAGATACGCAGTATTTT.

CDR3 bases: TGTGCCAGCAGCCGAGCAGCCCGAAGCTCCTACGAGCAGTACGTC. It encodes CASSRAARSSYEQYV. This rearrangement joins TRBV3-1 (or the pseudogene TRBV3-2) to TRBJ2-7; D not resolved. Trimming stripped 4 bases from V and 0 bases from J, with 13 bases between. Germline loops: CDR1 LGHDT, CDR2 YNNKEL (reference sequence). The CDR3 has 15 residues.

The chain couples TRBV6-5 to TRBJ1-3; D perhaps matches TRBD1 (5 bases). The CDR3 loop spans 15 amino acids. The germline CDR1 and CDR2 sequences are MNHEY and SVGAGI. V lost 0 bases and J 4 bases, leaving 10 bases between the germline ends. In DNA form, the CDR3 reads TGTGCCAGCAGTTACTCGAACCAGGGAGGAAACACCATATATTTT. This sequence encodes CASSYSNQGGNTIYF.

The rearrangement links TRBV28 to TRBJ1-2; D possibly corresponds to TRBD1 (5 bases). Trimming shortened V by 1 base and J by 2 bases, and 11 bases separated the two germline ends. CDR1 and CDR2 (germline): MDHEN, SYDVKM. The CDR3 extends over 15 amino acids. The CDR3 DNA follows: TGTGCCAGCAGTTTATCCCCAGCAGGGAACTATGGCTACACCTTC. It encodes CASSLSPAGNYGYTF.

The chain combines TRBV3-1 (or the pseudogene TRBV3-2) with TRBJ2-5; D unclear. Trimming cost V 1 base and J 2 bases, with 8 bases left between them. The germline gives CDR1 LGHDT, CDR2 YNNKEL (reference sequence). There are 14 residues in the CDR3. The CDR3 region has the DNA TGTGCCAGCAGCCAAGTGGGGTATCAAGAGACCCAGTACTTC. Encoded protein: CASSQVGYQETQYF.

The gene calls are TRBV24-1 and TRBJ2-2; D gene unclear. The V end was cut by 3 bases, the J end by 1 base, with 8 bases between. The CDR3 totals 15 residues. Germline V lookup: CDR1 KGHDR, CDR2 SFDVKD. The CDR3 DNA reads TGTGCCACCAGTGATGCCAGGAAGAACACCGGGGAGCTGTTTTTT. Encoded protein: CATSDARKNTGELFF.